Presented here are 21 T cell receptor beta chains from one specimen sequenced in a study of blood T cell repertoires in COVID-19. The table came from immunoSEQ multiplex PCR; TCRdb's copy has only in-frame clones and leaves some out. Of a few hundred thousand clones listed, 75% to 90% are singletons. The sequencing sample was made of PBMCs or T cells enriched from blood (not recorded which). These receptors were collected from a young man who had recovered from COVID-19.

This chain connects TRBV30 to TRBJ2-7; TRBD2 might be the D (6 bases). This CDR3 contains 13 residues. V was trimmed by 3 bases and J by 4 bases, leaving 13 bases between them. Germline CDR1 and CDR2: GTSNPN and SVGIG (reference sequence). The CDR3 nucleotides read TGTGCCTGGAGCCGGGGGAATGGGTACGAGCAGTACTTC. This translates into CAWSRGNGYEQYF.

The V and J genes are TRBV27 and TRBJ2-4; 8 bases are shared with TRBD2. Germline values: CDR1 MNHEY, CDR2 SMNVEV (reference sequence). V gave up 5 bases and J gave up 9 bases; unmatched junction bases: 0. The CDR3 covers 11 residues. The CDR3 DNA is TGTGCCAGCAGTAGCGGGGGCATTCAGTACTTC. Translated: CASSSGGIQYF.

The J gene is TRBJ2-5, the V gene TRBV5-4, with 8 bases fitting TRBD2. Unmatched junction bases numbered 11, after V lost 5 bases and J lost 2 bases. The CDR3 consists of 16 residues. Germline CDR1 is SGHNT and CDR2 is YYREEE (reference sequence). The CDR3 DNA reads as TGTGCCAGCAGTTCCGTAGCGGGAAACTCACAAGAGACCCAGTACTTC. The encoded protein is CASSSVAGNSQETQYF.

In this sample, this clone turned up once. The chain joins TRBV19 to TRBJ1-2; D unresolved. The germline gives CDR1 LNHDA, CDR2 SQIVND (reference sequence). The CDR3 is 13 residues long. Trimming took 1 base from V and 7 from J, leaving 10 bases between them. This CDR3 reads CASSIVEGGGYTF. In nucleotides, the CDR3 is TGTGCCAGTAGTATAGTCGAGGGCGGTGGCTACACCTTC.

The CDR3 nucleotides read TGTGCCTGGAGTGTATGGGGGCCTGAGCAGTTCTTC. Amino acid sequence: CAWSVWGPEQFF. V and J are TRBV30 and TRBJ2-1; maybe TRBD1 (6 bases). Germline loops: CDR1 GTSNPN, CDR2 SVGIG (reference sequence). V gave up 0 bases and J gave up 9 bases, with 9 bases separating them. The CDR3 runs to 12 residues. The full variable domain, in which reference TRBV30 and TRBJ2-1 provide the parts outside the CDR3, is SQTIHQWPATLVQPVGSPLSLECTVEGTSNPNLYWYRQAAGRGLQLLFYSVGIGQISSEVPQNLSASRPQDRQFILSSKKLLLSDSGFYLCAWSVWGPEQFFGPGTRLTVL.

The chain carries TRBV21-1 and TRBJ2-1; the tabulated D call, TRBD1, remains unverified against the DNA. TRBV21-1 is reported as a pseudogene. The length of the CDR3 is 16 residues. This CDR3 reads CASICPPRQGYNEQFF. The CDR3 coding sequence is TGTGCCAGCATCTGCCCCCCGAGACAGGGTTACAATGAGCAGTTCTTC.

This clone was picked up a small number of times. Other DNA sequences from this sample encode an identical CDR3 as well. CDR3 nucleotide sequence: TGTGCCACCAGTGACGGGTCTAGCAATCAGCCCCAGCATTTT. Translation gives CATSDGSSNQPQHF. The chain couples TRBV24-1 to TRBJ1-5, with unresolved D. Germline lookup yields CDR1 KGHDR and CDR2 SFDVKD. The germline V and J ends were trimmed by 4 bases and 0 bases, with 6 bases remaining between them. CDR3 length equals 14 residues.

CDR3 bases: TGTGCCAGCAGCTCCCCCCGGGGAGGGGTCGACTATGGCTACACCTTC. Its protein is CASSSPRGGVDYGYTF. The chain has TRBV11-2 and TRBJ1-2; a weak D match, TRBD1 (5 bases). The CDR3 covers 16 residues. Germline V CDR1 and CDR2: SGHAT, FQNNGV. V lost 4 bases and J lost 3, with 18 bases in between.

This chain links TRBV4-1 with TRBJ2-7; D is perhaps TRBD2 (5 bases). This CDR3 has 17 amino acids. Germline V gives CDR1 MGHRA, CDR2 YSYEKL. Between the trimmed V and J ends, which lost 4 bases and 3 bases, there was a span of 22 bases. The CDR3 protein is CASSPPAAGSPLYEQYF. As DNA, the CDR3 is TGCGCCAGCAGCCCACCGGCGGCGGGTAGTCCACTCTACGAGCAGTACTTC.

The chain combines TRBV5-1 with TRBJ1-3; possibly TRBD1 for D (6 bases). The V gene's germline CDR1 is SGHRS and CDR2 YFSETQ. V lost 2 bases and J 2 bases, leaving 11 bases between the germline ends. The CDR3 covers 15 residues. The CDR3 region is CASSLQGIAGNTIYF. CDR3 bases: TGCGCCAGCAGCTTACAGGGAATCGCTGGAAACACCATATATTTT.

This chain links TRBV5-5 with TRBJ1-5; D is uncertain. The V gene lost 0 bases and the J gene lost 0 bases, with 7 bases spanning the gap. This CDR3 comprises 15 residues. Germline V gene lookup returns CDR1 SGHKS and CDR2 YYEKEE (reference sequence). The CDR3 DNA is TGTGCCAGCAGCTTGGACGGGTATAGCAATCAGCCCCAGCATTTT. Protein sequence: CASSLDGYSNQPQHF.

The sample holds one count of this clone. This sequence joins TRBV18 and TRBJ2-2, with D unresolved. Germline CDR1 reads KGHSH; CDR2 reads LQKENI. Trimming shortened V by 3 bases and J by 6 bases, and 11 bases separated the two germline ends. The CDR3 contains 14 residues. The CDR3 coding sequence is TGTGCCAGCTCACCTATCTCCACGGCCGGGGAGCTGTTTTTT. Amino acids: CASSPISTAGELFF.

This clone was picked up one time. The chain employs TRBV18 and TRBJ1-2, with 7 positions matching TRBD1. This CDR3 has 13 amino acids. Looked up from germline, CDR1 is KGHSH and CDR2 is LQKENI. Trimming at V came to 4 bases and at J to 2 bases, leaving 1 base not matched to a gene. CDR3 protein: CASSQDRNYGYTF. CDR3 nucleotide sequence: TGTGCCAGCTCACAGGACAGGAACTATGGCTACACCTTC.

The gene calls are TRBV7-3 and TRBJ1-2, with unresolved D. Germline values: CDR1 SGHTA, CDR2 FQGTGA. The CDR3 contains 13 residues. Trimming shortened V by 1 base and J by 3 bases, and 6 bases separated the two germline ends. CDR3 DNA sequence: TGTGCCAGCAGCTTAAATAGTGACTATGGCTACACCTTC. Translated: CASSLNSDYGYTF.

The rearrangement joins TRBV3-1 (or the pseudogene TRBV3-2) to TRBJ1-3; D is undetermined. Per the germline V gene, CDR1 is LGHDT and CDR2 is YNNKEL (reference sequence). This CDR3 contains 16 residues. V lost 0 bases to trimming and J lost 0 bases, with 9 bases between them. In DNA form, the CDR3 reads TGTGCCAGCAGCCAAGAGGCAATCATCTCTGGAAACACCATATATTTT. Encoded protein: CASSQEAIISGNTIYF.

CDR3 DNA: TGTGCCAGCAGCGTCCAGGAGGAGCTGTTTTTT. This translates into CASSVQEELFF. The chain recombines TRBV7-9 with TRBJ1-4; D remains unclear. Judging by the DNA end, TRBJ2-2 fits better; the J call may be wrong. Germline CDR1 is SEHNR and CDR2 is FQNEAQ (reference sequence). The CDR3 totals 11 residues.

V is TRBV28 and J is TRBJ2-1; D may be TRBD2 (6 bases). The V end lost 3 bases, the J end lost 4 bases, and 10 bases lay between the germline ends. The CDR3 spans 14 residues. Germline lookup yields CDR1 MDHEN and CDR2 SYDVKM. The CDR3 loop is CASSFGGAYNEQFF. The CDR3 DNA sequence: TGTGCCAGCAGTTTCGGAGGGGCGTACAATGAGCAGTTCTTC.

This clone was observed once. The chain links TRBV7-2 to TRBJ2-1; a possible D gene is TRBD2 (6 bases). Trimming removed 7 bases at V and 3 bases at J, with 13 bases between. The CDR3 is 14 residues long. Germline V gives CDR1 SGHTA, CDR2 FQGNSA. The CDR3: CASIPGTGYNEQFF. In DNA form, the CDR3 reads TGTGCCAGCATCCCCGGGACTGGCTACAATGAGCAGTTCTTC.

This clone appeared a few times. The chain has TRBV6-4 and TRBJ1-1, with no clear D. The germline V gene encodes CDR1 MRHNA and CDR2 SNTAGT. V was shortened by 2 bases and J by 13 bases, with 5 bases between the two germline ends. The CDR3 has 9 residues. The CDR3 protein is CASSDLGFF. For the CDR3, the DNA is TGTGCCAGCAGTGACCTAGGTTTCTTT.

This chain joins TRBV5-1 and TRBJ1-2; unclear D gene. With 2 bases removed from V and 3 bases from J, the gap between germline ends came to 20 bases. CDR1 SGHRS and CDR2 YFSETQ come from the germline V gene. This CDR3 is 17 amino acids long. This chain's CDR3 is CASSLQSSGPLHYGYTF. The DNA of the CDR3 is TGCGCCAGCAGCTTACAATCCTCTGGGCCGTTGCACTATGGCTACACCTTC.

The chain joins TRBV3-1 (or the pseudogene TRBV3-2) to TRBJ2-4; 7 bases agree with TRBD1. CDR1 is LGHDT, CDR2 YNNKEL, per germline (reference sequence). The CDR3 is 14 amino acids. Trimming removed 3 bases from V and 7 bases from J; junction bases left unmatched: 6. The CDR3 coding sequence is TGTGCCAGCAGCCAGGATACAGGGGTCAACATTCAGTACTTC. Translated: CASSQDTGVNIQYF.